This T cell receptor (beta chain) was retrieved from a study of blood T cell repertoires in COVID-19. Overall study: Samples of COVID-19 (acute and convalescent) were obtained from the United States, Italy and Spain. T cells, B-cell-depleted T cells, or PBMCs provided the cDNA or gDNA that served as material.

Per the original data handling: Estimated nucleated cell counts came from reference gene primer amplification. Here immunoSEQ multiplex PCR was the method, and the copy in TCRdb shows in-frame clones only, minus some. V, J and clone size derive from that table, while D and trimming were established from the DNA sequence. The sample includes approximately 220,000 clones, about 85% seen only once; the top ten take around 3%. Per germline, CDR1 KGHSH and CDR2 LQKENI. The CDR3 is 17 residues long. V gave up 4 bases and J gave up 3 bases; unmatched junction bases: 13. Specimen: peripheral blood. This sequence joins TRBV18 and TRBJ2-3, with 7 bases identical to TRBD1. The sequence was collected from a man between 50 and 59 years old who had recovered from COVID-19. The CDR3 bases are TGTGCCAGCTCACGATATGTTCCGGGACAGAGAACAGATACGCAGTATTTT. Translation: CASSRYVPGQRTDTQYF.